These T cell receptor beta chains were read from a single sample in a study of memory CD4+ T cells and cytomegalovirus serostatus. Method: immunoSEQ multiplex PCR; TCRdb's copy keeps in-frame clones and lacks some. This table has some 80,000 clones, 75% to 90% appearing once. Sequencing was performed on memory CD4+ T cells from blood. These receptors were taken from an adult in good health and CMV-seronegative. The CDR3 runs from the conserved cysteine through the conserved F or W. D genes are given only for firm matches. Not all rows give a size; the values are once, few, many and, for expanded clones, a class.

-	TRBD1	TRBV18	TRBJ1-3	CASSPPTGVGNTIYF	TGTGCCAGCTCACCCCCGACAGGGGTTGGAAACACCATATATTTT
-	-	TRBV7-9	TRBJ2-7	CASSFDTTYEQYF	TGTGCCAGCAGCTTCGACACCACCTACGAGCAGTACTTC
-	TRBD1	TRBV5-1	TRBJ2-2	CASSPGGFLGELFF	TGCGCCAGCAGCCCAGGGGGTTTCTTGGGGGAGCTGTTTTTT
-	-	TRBV5-1	TRBJ2-5	CASSLAGEPRETQYF	TGCGCCAGCAGCTTGGCCGGAGAACCACGCGAGACCCAGTACTTC
-	-	TRBV29-1	TRBJ2-7	CSAGTGGFYEQYF	TGCAGCGCCGGGACGGGGGGCTTCTACGAGCAGTACTTC
once	TRBD1	TRBV18	TRBJ1-5	CASSPQGQAYQPQHF	TGTGCCAGCTCACCCCAGGGACAGGCGTATCAGCCCCAGCATTTT
-	TRBD1	TRBV19	TRBJ2-5	CASSDFTGALGETQYF	TGTGCCAGTAGCGATTTCACAGGGGCGTTGGGAGAGACCCAGTACTTC
-	TRBD1	TRBV30	TRBJ1-2	CAWNSPRQGAFYGYTF	TGTGCCTGGAACTCTCCTAGGCAGGGGGCTTTCTATGGCTACACCTTC
-	TRBD2	TRBV28	TRBJ2-3	CASSTASSGGATDTQYF	TGTGCCAGCAGTACAGCTTCTAGCGGGGGGGCGACAGATACGCAGTATTTT
-	-	TRBV2	TRBJ1-2	CASSEGSWAGANYGYTF	TGTGCCAGCAGTGAAGGAAGTTGGGCAGGGGCTAACTATGGCTACACCTTC
once	TRBD1	TRBV6-6	TRBJ2-5	CATLQGFGETQYF	TGTGCCACCCTACAGGGGTTCGGAGAGACCCAGTACTTC
-	-	TRBV5-1	TRBJ2-1	CASSPRAGGIDEQFF	TGCGCCAGCAGCCCTCGGGCAGGGGGGATCGATGAGCAGTTCTTC
-	-	TRBV11-3	TRBJ1-2	CASSMTDSYGYTF	TGTGCCAGCAGCATGACAGATAGCTATGGCTACACCTTC
-	-	TRBV11-2	TRBJ2-1	CASSLRGSGTYNEQFF	TGTGCCAGCAGCTTACGTGGCTCCGGGACCTACAATGAGCAGTTCTTC
once	-	TRBV7-2	TRBJ2-7	CASSLDYGSYEQYF	TGTGCCAGCAGCTTAGACTACGGGAGCTACGAGCAGTACTTC
-	TRBD2	TRBV28	TRBJ2-3	CASRGGLAPSTDTQYF	TGTGCCAGCAGGGGTGGACTAGCACCTAGCACAGATACGCAGTATTTT
-	-	TRBV7-9	TRBJ1-2	CASSLDTGDYGYTF	TGTGCCAGCAGCTTAGATACAGGTGACTATGGCTACACCTTC
-	-	TRBV10-2	TRBJ2-7	CASSVDSPPYEQYF	TGCGCCAGCAGTGTAGATTCCCCACCCTACGAGCAGTACTTC
-	-	TRBV4-3	TRBJ2-2	CASSPASGTGELFF	TGCGCCAGCAGCCCAGCGTCTGGCACCGGGGAGCTGTTTTTT
-	-	TRBV21-1	TRBJ2-1	CASSSRVAGSSYNEQFF	TGTGCCAGCAGCTCACGGGTAGCGGGGTCCTCCTACAATGAGCAGTTCTTC
once	TRBD2	TRBV5-4	TRBJ2-2	CASSAGTSGGGALFF	TGTGCCAGCAGCGCCGGGACTAGCGGGGGGGGTGCGCTGTTTTTT
-	TRBD1	TRBV6-1	TRBJ1-1	CASMGQGGYTEAFF	TGTGCCAGCATGGGACAGGGCGGATACACTGAAGCTTTCTTT
-	-	TRBV9	TRBJ1-6	CASGREDRYSPLHF	TGTGCCAGCGGCAGGGAGGACAGATATTCACCCCTCCACTTT
-	-	TRBV5-1	TRBJ1-4	CASSSRGQDEKLFF	TGCGCCAGTTCTTCTAGGGGCCAGGATGAAAAACTGTTTTTT
few	-	TRBV5-8	TRBJ1-1	CASSLDGAGSNTEAFF	TGTGCCAGCAGCTTGGATGGGGCGGGATCGAACACTGAAGCTTTCTTT
-	TRBD1	TRBV7-7	TRBJ2-6	CASSPTGGGANVLTF	TGTGCTAGCAGCCCGACAGGGGGTGGGGCCAACGTCCTGACTTTC
-	-	TRBV4-3	TRBJ2-2	CASSQDYTGELFF	TGCGCCAGCAGCCAAGATTACACCGGGGAGCTGTTTTTT
-	-	TRBV28	TRBJ1-5	CATFGGYSNQPQHF	TGTGCCACCTTTGGGGGATATAGCAATCAGCCCCAGCATTTT
-	TRBD1	TRBV7-3	TRBJ2-7	CASSLGGTGEYEQYF	TGTGCCAGCAGCTTAGGTGGGACAGGGGAGTACGAGCAGTACTTC
-	TRBD2	TRBV6-6	TRBJ2-1	CASSYSTSGGVNEQFF	TGTGCCAGCAGTTACTCGACTAGCGGGGGGGTAAATGAGCAGTTCTTC
once	-	TRBV5-4	TRBJ2-3	CASSRALSTDTQYF	TGTGCCAGCAGCAGAGCACTCAGCACAGATACGCAGTATTTT
-	-	TRBV6-5	TRBJ1-5	CASSYGGPGNQPQHF	TGTGCCAGCAGTTACGGGGGGCCGGGCAATCAGCCCCAGCATTTT
-	-	TRBV20-1	TRBJ2-2	CSAGVTGELFF	TGCAGTGCTGGTGTTACCGGGGAGCTGTTTTTT
-	-	TRBV30	TRBJ2-1	CAWRGPSSYNEQFF	TGTGCCTGGAGAGGACCGTCCTCCTACAATGAGCAGTTCTTC
-	TRBD1	TRBV18	TRBJ1-5	CASSQGQGAQGQPQHF	TGTGCCAGCTCTCAAGGACAGGGGGCGCAAGGTCAGCCCCAGCATTTT
-	-	TRBV6-4	TRBJ1-1	CASSPPTEAFF	TGTGCCAGCAGCCCCCCGACAGAAGCTTTCTTT
-	TRBD1	TRBV19	TRBJ1-5	CASSDRGVSGNQPQHF	TGTGCCAGTTCAGACAGGGGGGTATCGGGCAATCAGCCCCAGCATTTT
once	TRBD1	TRBV7-3	TRBJ1-2	CASSATGGANYGYTF	TGTGCCAGCAGCGCCACAGGGGGAGCTAACTATGGCTACACCTTC
-	-	TRBV7-2	TRBJ2-7	CASSPAAGYYEQYF	TGTGCCAGCAGCCCAGCTGCAGGTTACTACGAGCAGTACTTC
-	-	TRBV6-1	TRBJ1-5	CASSEGRTGNQPQHF	TGTGCCAGCAGTGAGGGACGTACAGGGAATCAGCCCCAGCATTTT
-	-	TRBV6-5	TRBJ1-5	CASSYDRTQPQHF	TGTGCCAGCAGTTACGACAGAACCCAGCCCCAGCATTTT
-	TRBD1	TRBV7-3	TRBJ1-2	CASSLGTGNGYTF	TGTGCCAGCAGCTTAGGGACAGGGAATGGCTACACCTTC
-	-	TRBV4-1	TRBJ2-5	CASSQDGRGHETQYF	TGCGCCAGCAGCCAAGATGGGCGGGGTCACGAGACCCAGTACTTC
once	-	TRBV6-1	TRBJ1-2	CATQTGGTNYGYTF	TGTGCCACTCAGACGGGGGGCACCAACTATGGCTACACCTTC
once	-	TRBV6-5	TRBJ1-2	CASLGFAGGASGYTF	TGTGCCAGCCTGGGATTCGCGGGGGGGGCCTCTGGCTACACCTTC
-	-	TRBV5-4	TRBJ1-4	CASSLGQGGEKLFF	TGTGCCAGCAGCTTGGGGCAGGGTGGAGAAAAACTGTTTTTT
-	TRBD1	TRBV10-3	TRBJ2-5	CAISPRDSQETQYF	TGTGCCATCAGTCCCCGGGACAGCCAAGAGACCCAGTACTTC
-	-	TRBV5-4	TRBJ1-2	CASSPGVGPGYTF	TGTGCCAGCAGCCCAGGAGTGGGGCCTGGCTACACCTTC
medium-sized	-	TRBV21-1	TRBJ1-2	CASTQPPGQGGRVGYTF	TGTGCCAGCACCCAACCCCCGGGACAGGGGGGCCGAGTTGGCTACACCTTC
-	TRBD1	TRBV6-5	TRBJ1-2	CAIDRGENYGYTF	TGTGCCATAGACAGGGGAGAGAACTATGGCTACACCTTC
-	TRBD1	TRBV5-8	TRBJ1-5	CASSLGTTGDINQPQHF	TGTGCCAGCAGCTTGGGGACGACAGGGGACATCAATCAGCCCCAGCATTTT
-	TRBD1	TRBV6-5	TRBJ2-7	CASSRTGDEQYF	TGTGCCAGCAGCCGGACAGGGGACGAGCAGTACTTC
few	-	TRBV11-2	TRBJ1-6	CASSRQDLSLHF	TGTGCCAGCAGCAGACAGGACCTATCCCTCCACTTT
-	-	TRBV5-1	TRBJ1-1	CASSTGQNTEAFF	TGCGCCAGCAGCACCGGACAGAACACTGAAGCTTTCTTT
-	TRBD2	TRBV5-1	TRBJ2-7	CASSRGGKTDYEQYF	TGCGCCAGCAGCCGGGGGGGGAAGACAGACTACGAGCAGTACTTC
-	-	TRBV28	TRBJ2-7	CASRAPGPPYEQYF	TGTGCCAGCCGCGCCCCGGGACCTCCCTACGAGCAGTACTTC